Presented here are 14 T cell receptor beta chains from one specimen sequenced in a study of T cell repertoires in cytomegalovirus infection. TCRdb processed the reads anew with MiXCR; each CDR3 protein has one entry. Of some 680,000 distinct CDR3 sequences listed, 35% to 40% are singletons. The sequencing sample was made of PBMCs. These receptors were taken from a human donor in good health (CMV status not recorded). Some clones in this sample may be carry-over from other donors' samples.

This chain joins TRBV20-1 and TRBJ2-2; 7 bases fit TRBD1. CDR3 size: 14 residues. Germline values: CDR1 DFQATT, CDR2 SNEGSKA (reference sequence). The V segment lost 5 bases and the J segment 4 bases; nucleotides outside the gene matches: 7. In DNA, the CDR3 is TGCAGTGCTTGGTTGGGGGACAGCACCGGGGAGCTGTTTTTT. Protein product: CSAWLGDSTGELFF.

The V gene is TRBV7-2, the J gene TRBJ2-3; no firm D call. The CDR3 extends over 13 amino acids. The germline gives CDR1 SGHTA, CDR2 FQGNSA. Trimming cost V 3 bases and J 6 bases, with 10 bases left between them. In nucleotides, the CDR3 is TGTGCCAGCAGCTTCCGATACCAGGATACGCAGTATTTT. Translated: CASSFRYQDTQYF.

V gene TRBV5-6 combines with J gene TRBJ1-2; no reliable D call. Germline loops: CDR1 SGHDT, CDR2 YYEEEE. There are 14 residues in the CDR3. Deletions cut 0 bases from V and 2 bases from J, with 8 bases between. CDR3 coding DNA: TGTGCCAGCAGCTTGGATCAAGGGAACTATGGCTACACCTTC. This gives the protein CASSLDQGNYGYTF.

The rearrangement uses TRBV12-3 or TRBV12-4 and TRBJ1-6, with D maybe TRBD1 (6 bases). This CDR3 has 15 residues. Trimming pared 3 bases from V and 7 bases from J, leaving 13 bases between. The CDR3 nucleotides read TGTGCCAGCAGTTTGATGGGGGGGGGCAATTCACCCCTCCACTTT. Its protein is CASSLMGGGNSPLHF.

This clonotype was recorded many times. This chain uses TRBV7-8 with TRBJ2-1; D possibly corresponds to TRBD1 (5 bases). The CDR3 is 16 amino acids. CDR1 and CDR2 (germline): SGHVS, FQNEAQ. Trimming took 6 bases from V and 2 from J, leaving 17 bases between them. CDR3 in DNA: TGTGCCAGCAGGGAAGGGGCGGCGGATACCTACAATGAGCAGTTCTTC. It is translated as CASREGAADTYNEQFF.

V and J are TRBV11-1 and TRBJ1-1, with D possibly being TRBD1 (5 bases). The CDR3 extends over 14 amino acids. The ends were cut back, 5 bases at V and 3 bases at J, with 13 bases in the middle. CDR1 is SGHAT and CDR2 is FQDESV in the germline V gene (reference sequence). CDR3 nucleotide sequence: TGTGCCAGCAGCGATCAAGTGGGGGACACTGAAGCTTTCTTT. Protein: CASSDQVGDTEAFF.

This clonotype showed up many times. The chain has TRBV7-2 and TRBJ2-3; possibly TRBD1 for D (5 bases). Germline V CDR1 and CDR2: SGHTA, FQGNSA. CDR3 length: 15 amino acids. The V end was cut by 3 bases, the J end by 5 bases, with 15 bases between. CDR3 nucleotide sequence: TGTGCCAGCAGCTTCCCCCAGGGTATGAAAGATACGCAGTATTTT. Protein: CASSFPQGMKDTQYF. The full variable domain, rest sourced from reference TRBV7-2 and TRBJ2-3, is GAGVSQSPSNKVTEKGKDVELRCDPISGHTALYWYRQSLGQGLEFLIYFQGNSAPDKSGLPSDRFSAERTGGSVSTLTIQRTQQEDSAVYLCASSFPQGMKDTQYFGPGTRLTVL.

This chain connects TRBV28 to TRBJ2-2; 7 positions match TRBD2. Trimming at V came to 3 bases and at J to 4 bases, leaving 11 bases not matched to a gene. The CDR3 runs to 17 residues. Per germline, CDR1 MDHEN and CDR2 SYDVKM. CDR3: CASSFEGGPLGTGELFF. The CDR3 nucleotides read TGTGCCAGCAGTTTCGAGGGAGGGCCATTAGGCACCGGGGAGCTGTTTTTT.

Remarks on this clonotype: One end of the junction fails to match germline, which may point to a read error. The rearrangement links TRBV11-1 to TRBJ2-7, with TRBD2 matching over 8 bases. In germline, CDR1 is SGHAT, CDR2 FQDESV (reference sequence). The CDR3 consists of 19 residues. This CDR3 is CASSFGFQAGVSQSYEKYF. CDR3 coding DNA: TGTGCCAGCAGCTTCGGTTTTCAAGCGGGGGTCTCCCAGTCCTACGAGAAGTACTTC.

The chain has TRBV12-3 or TRBV12-4 and TRBJ1-2; D unresolved. The CDR3 spans 14 residues. Trimming took off 5 bases at V and 4 bases at J, with 14 bases between the two ends. The CDR3 DNA follows: TGTGCCAGCAGTCCCCCCGGCCGAATCTATGGCTACACCTTC. Amino acid sequence: CASSPPGRIYGYTF.

This clonotype was observed many times. A read error may produce the germline difference seen at one junction end. The chain carries TRBV7-6 and TRBJ2-3, with D possibly TRBD1 on 6 matching bases. The CDR3 totals 13 residues. Germline V gene data show CDR1 as SGHVS and CDR2 as FNYEAQ. CDR3: CASSFQGSDTQYF. In DNA form, the CDR3 reads TGTGCTAGCAGCTTCCAGGGGTCCGATACGCAGTATTTT.

The V call is TRBV7-8, the J call TRBJ2-5; 10 bases are a match to TRBD2. CDR1 is SGHVS, CDR2 FQNEAQ, per germline. There are 16 residues in the CDR3. V lost 2 bases to trimming and J lost 4 bases; unmatched junction nucleotides: 7. The CDR3 coding sequence is TGTGCCAGCAGCTTATTCAGCGGGGGGGCCGGAGAGACCCAGTACTTC. As protein: CASSLFSGGAGETQYF.

The chain is built from TRBV25-1 and TRBJ1-5; perhaps TRBD1 as D (6 bases). The CDR3 runs 13 residues. Trimming pared 7 bases from V and 2 bases from J, leaving 9 bases between. CDR1 and CDR2 from the germline V gene are MGHDK and SYGVNS. The CDR3 protein is CASINRGNQPQHF. CDR3 coding DNA: TGTGCCAGCATCAACAGGGGCAATCAGCCCCAGCATTTT.

The V gene is TRBV11-1, the J gene TRBJ2-6; unclear D gene. This CDR3 comprises 13 residues. V was shortened by 10 bases and J by 2 bases, with 9 bases between the two germline ends. Germline-derived CDR1 and CDR2 are SGHAT and FQDESV (reference sequence). As DNA, the CDR3 is TGTGCCAACAAATGGGCTGGGGCCAACGTCCTGACTTTC. The encoded protein is CANKWAGANVLTF.